The rows below give T cell receptor beta chains drawn from one sample of a study of OX40 agonist ivuxolimab in advanced cancers. Repertoires were generated with immunoSEQ multiplex PCR, while TCRdb's copy carries only in-frame clones and drops some. The table lists approximately 32,000 clones, roughly nine tenths of them singletons. The sequences come from CD4+ or CD8+ T cells sorted from blood, collected in a trial of the OX40 agonist ivuxolimab. Source of these receptors: an adult with an advanced solid tumor such as melanoma, head and neck, liver or kidney cancer. Each CDR3 is given with its conserved first and last residue. D genes are given only for firm matches. Only some rows state a clone size, as once, few, many or a class for expanded clones.

abundance	len	j_gene	d_gene	v_gene	CDR3aa	CDR3nt
.	15	TRBJ2-5	TRBD2	TRBV27	CASSDSSGGLETQYF	TGTGCCAGCAGCGACTCTAGCGGGGGGTTGGAGACCCAGTACTTC
.	16	TRBJ2-7	.	TRBV6-1	CASRERTGTYRDEQYF	TGTGCCAGCAGGGAACGAACCGGGACCTACCGCGACGAGCAGTACTTC
.	13	TRBJ2-3	.	TRBV5-4	CASSAPPGDTQYF	TGTGCCAGCAGCGCCCCCCCAGGAGATACGCAGTATTTT
.	16	TRBJ2-2	.	TRBV5-4	CASSLAPGGITGELFF	TGTGCCAGCAGCTTGGCTCCCGGAGGGATCACCGGGGAGCTGTTTTTT
.	19	TRBJ2-5	TRBD2	TRBV4-1	CASSQTRGRLAGGQETQYF	TGCGCCAGCAGCCAAACCCGGGGCCGACTAGCGGGGGGGCAGGAGACCCAGTACTTC
.	14	TRBJ2-3	.	TRBV5-6	CASRPAAGTDTQYF	TGTGCCAGCCGCCCAGCGGCCGGCACAGATACGCAGTATTTT
once	14	TRBJ2-1	.	TRBV29-1	CSAETGFHYNEQFF	TGCAGCGCTGAAACCGGGTTTCACTACAATGAGCAGTTCTTC
few	14	TRBJ2-1	.	TRBV28	CASSSLGSYNEQFF	TGTGCCAGCAGTTCATTGGGGTCCTACAATGAGCAGTTCTTC
.	15	TRBJ2-1	.	TRBV5-8	CASSFFGMRVNEQFF	TGTGCCAGCAGCTTTTTTGGTATGAGGGTCAATGAGCAGTTCTTC
once	13	TRBJ1-1	.	TRBV9	CASSVGGNAEAFF	TGTGCCAGCAGCGTAGGGGGGAACGCTGAAGCTTTCTTT
.	17	TRBJ2-3	TRBD2	TRBV5-5	CASSLPRLAGSTDTQYF	TGTGCCAGCAGCCTGCCTCGACTAGCGGGAAGCACAGATACGCAGTATTTT
.	17	TRBJ2-2	TRBD2	TRBV7-9	CASSSTSGGTNTGELFF	TGTGCCAGCAGCTCCACTAGCGGGGGTACGAACACCGGGGAGCTGTTTTTT
medium-sized	14	TRBJ1-2	.	TRBV4-1	CASSQDLNSPGYTF	TGCGCCAGCAGCCAAGATCTGAACAGCCCTGGCTACACCTTC
.	15	TRBJ2-3	TRBD1	TRBV9	CASSVEGGTGDTQYF	TGTGCCAGCAGCGTAGAGGGCGGGACAGGAGATACGCAGTATTTT
.	13	TRBJ2-7	.	TRBV29-1	CSVEGTPSYEQYF	TGCAGCGTTGAAGGGACACCTTCCTACGAGCAGTACTTC
.	13	TRBJ2-7	.	TRBV4-1	CASSPPLSYEQYF	TGCGCCAGCAGCCCTCCATTGTCCTACGAGCAGTACTTC
.	15	TRBJ2-7	.	TRBV15	CATSGAMDRRHEQYF	TGTGCCACCAGCGGGGCTATGGACCGACGGCACGAGCAGTACTTC
once	12	TRBJ1-5	.	TRBV5-4	CASSFKDQPQHF	TGTGCCAGCAGCTTTAAAGATCAGCCCCAGCATTTT
.	13	TRBJ2-3	.	TRBV4-1	CASSQDSRDTQYF	TGCGCCAGCAGCCAAGATTCTCGGGATACGCAGTATTTT
.	13	TRBJ2-2	.	TRBV6-5	CASSFDTSGELFF	TGTGCCAGCAGTTTTGACACTTCGGGGGAGCTGTTTTTT
once	14	TRBJ2-7	TRBD1	TRBV2	CASSRQGNDNEQYF	TGTGCCAGCAGTCGACAGGGAAACGACAACGAGCAGTACTTC
.	15	TRBJ2-4	.	TRBV11-3	CASSFKDFLKNIQYF	TGTGCCAGCAGCTTTAAGGACTTCCTTAAAAACATTCAGTACTTC
.	13	TRBJ1-3	.	TRBV9	CASSADSGNTIYF	TGTGCCAGCAGCGCGGATTCTGGAAACACCATATATTTT
.	16	TRBJ1-5	.	TRBV6-5	CASSYLGEGGNQPQHF	TGTGCCAGCAGTTATCTCGGGGAGGGAGGCAATCAGCCCCAGCATTTT
.	15	TRBJ2-3	.	TRBV19	CASSSGWGSTDTQYF	TGTGCCAGTAGTTCCGGCTGGGGAAGCACAGATACGCAGTATTTT
few	14	TRBJ2-1	TRBD1	TRBV28	CASSFSGGGNEQFF	TGTGCCAGCAGTTTCTCAGGGGGTGGAAATGAGCAGTTCTTC
.	13	TRBJ1-1	.	TRBV7-9	CASSQTSNTEAFF	TGTGCCAGCAGTCAAACATCGAACACTGAAGCTTTCTTT
.	16	TRBJ2-2	.	TRBV9	CASSVVGSGVGGELFF	TGTGCCAGCAGCGTAGTTGGATCGGGGGTTGGCGGGGAGCTGTTTTTT
.	15	TRBJ1-5	.	TRBV18	CASSPTSYSNQPQHF	TGTGCCAGCTCACCAACATCATATAGCAATCAGCCCCAGCATTTT
.	13	TRBJ2-5	.	TRBV30	CAWSVHGGETQYF	TGTGCCTGGAGTGTACATGGGGGGGAGACCCAGTACTTC
.	15	TRBJ1-1	.	TRBV27	CASSPLIGLNTEAFF	TGTGCCAGCAGTCCGCTTATCGGGTTGAACACTGAAGCTTTCTTT
.	14	TRBJ1-3	.	TRBV5-6	CASSSQISGNTIYF	TGTGCCAGCAGCTCACAGATCTCTGGAAACACCATATATTTT
.	12	TRBJ2-7	.	TRBV28	CASSPGTSEQYF	TGTGCCAGCAGTCCTGGGACCTCCGAGCAGTACTTC
.	15	TRBJ2-1	TRBD2	TRBV29-1	CSVEPSREFSNEQFF	TGCAGCGTTGAGCCGTCGCGGGAGTTCAGTAATGAGCAGTTCTTC
.	15	TRBJ2-3	.	TRBV5-1	CASSSTGGSTDTQYF	TGCGCCAGCAGCTCGACCGGAGGGAGCACAGATACGCAGTATTTT
.	15	TRBJ2-3	TRBD2	TRBV4-1	CASSFRTRSTDTQYF	TGCGCCAGCAGTTTCAGGACTAGGAGCACAGATACGCAGTATTTT
.	15	TRBJ1-1	.	TRBV7-9	CASSESAGRNTEAFF	TGTGCCAGCAGCGAGAGCGCTGGACGTAACACTGAAGCTTTCTTT
.	14	TRBJ1-2	TRBD1	TRBV7-6	CASSPGQGYYGYTF	TGTGCCAGCAGCCCAGGACAGGGCTACTATGGCTACACCTTC
.	17	TRBJ2-3	TRBD2	TRBV6-1	CASSEAHGTRHTDTQYF	TGTGCCAGCAGTGAAGCGCACGGGACTAGACACACAGATACGCAGTATTTT
.	16	TRBJ2-7	TRBD1	TRBV9	CASSDAPGQPSYEQYF	TGTGCCAGCAGCGACGCTCCGGGACAGCCTTCCTACGAGCAGTACTTC
.	14	TRBJ1-2	.	TRBV15	CATSRGRVGYGYTF	TGTGCCACCAGCAGAGGACGGGTGGGCTATGGCTACACCTTC
few	15	TRBJ2-4	.	TRBV7-2	CASTTGGGGFNIQYF	TGTGCCAGCACCACGGGTGGAGGGGGCTTTAACATTCAGTACTTC
.	13	TRBJ2-7	.	TRBV7-7	CASSLDLASEQYF	TGTGCTAGCAGCTTAGACCTAGCGAGCGAGCAGTACTTC
.	17	TRBJ2-1	TRBD2	TRBV4-2	CASTLDPLAGGNNEQFF	TGTGCCAGCACCCTAGACCCACTAGCGGGAGGTAACAATGAGCAGTTCTTC
.	16	TRBJ2-3	TRBD1	TRBV27	CASSLLRDRGTDTQYF	TGTGCCAGCAGTTTATTGAGGGACAGGGGAACAGATACGCAGTATTTT
.	17	TRBJ1-1	TRBD1	TRBV7-2	CASSLVGTGVYGTEAFF	TGTGCCAGCAGCTTAGTTGGGACAGGCGTCTATGGCACTGAAGCTTTCTTT
.	15	TRBJ2-3	.	TRBV9	CASSQGGASTDTQYF	TGTGCCAGCAGCCAAGGAGGGGCGTCAACAGATACGCAGTATTTT
.	15	TRBJ1-1	.	TRBV15	CATSRDDGGNTEAFF	TGTGCCACCAGCAGAGATGACGGGGGGAACACTGAAGCTTTCTTT
.	13	TRBJ1-1	.	TRBV19	CATSGWVVTEAFF	TGTGCCACCTCAGGGTGGGTGGTCACTGAAGCTTTCTTT
.	18	TRBJ2-1	.	TRBV21-1	CAPGAGTGDFRRTDEQFF	TGTGCCCCAGGGGCCGGGACAGGGGATTTCCGAAGAACCGATGAGCAGTTCTTC
.	14	TRBJ2-7	.	TRBV28	CASSSGLQGPEQYF	TGTGCCAGCAGTTCGGGACTTCAGGGCCCCGAGCAGTACTTC
.	14	TRBJ2-7	.	TRBV7-9	CASSSVDRSHEQYF	TGTGCCAGCAGCAGCGTCGACAGGTCGCACGAGCAGTACTTC
.	16	TRBJ1-2	.	TRBV15	CATSRETFGGDYGYTF	TGTGCCACCAGCAGAGAAACTTTCGGGGGCGACTATGGCTACACCTTC
once	18	TRBJ2-1	TRBD2	TRBV11-2	CASSSRLAGGKRNNEQFF	TGTGCCAGCAGCTCCCGACTAGCGGGGGGGAAAAGAAACAATGAGCAGTTCTTC
once	13	TRBJ1-1	.	TRBV10-2	CASNGGTNTEAFF	TGCGCCAGCAATGGGGGGACGAACACTGAAGCTTTCTTT
.	14	TRBJ2-7	.	TRBV14	CASSHTRGNYEQYF	TGTGCCAGCAGCCACACCAGGGGAAACTACGAGCAGTACTTC
.	15	TRBJ1-3	.	TRBV27	CASSPTGLAGNTIYF	TGTGCCAGCAGTCCGACAGGATTAGCTGGAAACACCATATATTTT
.	17	TRBJ2-3	TRBD2	TRBV11-2	CASSLYSGPILTDTQYF	TGTGCCAGCAGCTTATATAGCGGGCCGATACTCACAGATACGCAGTATTTT
.	18	TRBJ2-7	.	TRBV7-8	CASSLWDRTHPETYEQYF	TGTGCCAGCAGCTTGTGGGACCGAACCCACCCGGAAACCTACGAGCAGTACTTC